This T cell receptor beta chain is drawn from a study of T cells after yellow fever vaccination. This clonotype occurred many times. The V segment lost 4 bases and the J segment 7 bases; nucleotides outside the gene matches: 7. This CDR3 contains 15 residues. TCRdb redid the calling of the 5' RACE reads with MiXCR, one entry per CDR3 protein. The sample has some 350,000 distinct CDR3 sequences, approximately 5.7% seen once. Material: PBMCs, obtained 5 days after the yellow fever booster vaccination. The chain recombines TRBV12-3 or TRBV12-4 with TRBJ2-2, with 9 positions matching TRBD2. This clonotype originated in a man aged 25 to 45 who received the YFV17D yellow fever vaccine. CDR3 in amino acids: CASSSRGRALGELFF. CDR3 coding DNA: TGTGCCAGCAGTTCTCGCGGGAGGGCCCTCGGGGAGCTGTTTTTT.